This T cell receptor beta chain was found in a study of blood T cells in healthy people across ages. Study findings and constraints: Naive T cell percentage strongly correlated with TCR beta diversity. The study regarded diversity estimates from one million T cells as underestimates. Naive and antigen-experienced cells could not be conclusively compared, given unsorted PBMCs.

Staff drew 8 to 10 milliliters of peripheral blood from each donor. Primed by a sample-barcoded 5' primer and a J-beta primer mix, a second PCR proceeded for about 6 to 11 cycles. TCRdb reprocessed the 5' RACE reads with MiXCR, giving one entry per CDR3 protein. The table has 550,000 to 600,000 distinct CDR3 sequences, about 25% seen once; the top ten hold roughly 18%. Germline CDR1 reads ENHRY; CDR2 reads SYGVKD. Trimming pared 2 bases from V and 6 bases from J, leaving 3 bases between. The CDR3 consists of 11 residues. Comments on this clonotype: Its antigen is undetermined.

Sequencing used blood. V gene TRBV10-3 combines with J gene TRBJ2-3; D not resolved. The sequence was collected from a woman in her 70s in good health. The CDR3 reads CAISEVDTQYF. Here the CDR3 DNA reads TGTGCCATCAGTGAGGTGGATACGCAGTATTTT.